This T cell receptor (beta chain) is from a study of blood T cell repertoires in COVID-19. The CDR3 consists of 14 residues. Looked up from germline, CDR1 is MNHEY and CDR2 is SVGAGI. The ends were cut back, 7 bases at V and 2 bases at J, with 14 bases in the middle. Profiling relied on immunoSEQ multiplex PCR, and the TCRdb table lists in-frame clones only, not all of them. Here the sample spans 70,000 to 85,000 clones, around nine tenths being singletons. Sequences were obtained from peripheral blood. The chain has TRBV6-5 and TRBJ2-5; the D gene is possibly TRBD2 (5 bases). The source is a woman aged 55-70 years with acute or convalescent COVID-19. The CDR3 here is CASTTGGGQETQYF. The CDR3 nucleotides are TGTGCCAGCACCACGGGCGGCGGGCAAGAGACCCAGTACTTC.